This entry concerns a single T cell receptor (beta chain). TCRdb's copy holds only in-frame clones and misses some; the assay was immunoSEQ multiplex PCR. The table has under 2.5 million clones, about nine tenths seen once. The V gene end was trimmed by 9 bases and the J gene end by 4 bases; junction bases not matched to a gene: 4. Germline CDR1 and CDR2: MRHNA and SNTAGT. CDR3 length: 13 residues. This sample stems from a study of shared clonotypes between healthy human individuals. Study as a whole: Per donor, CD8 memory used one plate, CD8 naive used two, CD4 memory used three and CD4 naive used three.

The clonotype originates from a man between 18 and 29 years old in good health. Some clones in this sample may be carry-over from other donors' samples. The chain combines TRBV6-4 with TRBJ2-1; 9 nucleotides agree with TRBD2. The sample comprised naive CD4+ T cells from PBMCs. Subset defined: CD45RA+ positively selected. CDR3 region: CARGLARYNEQFF. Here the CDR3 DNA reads TGTGCCAGAGGACTAGCGCGTTACAATGAGCAGTTCTTC.